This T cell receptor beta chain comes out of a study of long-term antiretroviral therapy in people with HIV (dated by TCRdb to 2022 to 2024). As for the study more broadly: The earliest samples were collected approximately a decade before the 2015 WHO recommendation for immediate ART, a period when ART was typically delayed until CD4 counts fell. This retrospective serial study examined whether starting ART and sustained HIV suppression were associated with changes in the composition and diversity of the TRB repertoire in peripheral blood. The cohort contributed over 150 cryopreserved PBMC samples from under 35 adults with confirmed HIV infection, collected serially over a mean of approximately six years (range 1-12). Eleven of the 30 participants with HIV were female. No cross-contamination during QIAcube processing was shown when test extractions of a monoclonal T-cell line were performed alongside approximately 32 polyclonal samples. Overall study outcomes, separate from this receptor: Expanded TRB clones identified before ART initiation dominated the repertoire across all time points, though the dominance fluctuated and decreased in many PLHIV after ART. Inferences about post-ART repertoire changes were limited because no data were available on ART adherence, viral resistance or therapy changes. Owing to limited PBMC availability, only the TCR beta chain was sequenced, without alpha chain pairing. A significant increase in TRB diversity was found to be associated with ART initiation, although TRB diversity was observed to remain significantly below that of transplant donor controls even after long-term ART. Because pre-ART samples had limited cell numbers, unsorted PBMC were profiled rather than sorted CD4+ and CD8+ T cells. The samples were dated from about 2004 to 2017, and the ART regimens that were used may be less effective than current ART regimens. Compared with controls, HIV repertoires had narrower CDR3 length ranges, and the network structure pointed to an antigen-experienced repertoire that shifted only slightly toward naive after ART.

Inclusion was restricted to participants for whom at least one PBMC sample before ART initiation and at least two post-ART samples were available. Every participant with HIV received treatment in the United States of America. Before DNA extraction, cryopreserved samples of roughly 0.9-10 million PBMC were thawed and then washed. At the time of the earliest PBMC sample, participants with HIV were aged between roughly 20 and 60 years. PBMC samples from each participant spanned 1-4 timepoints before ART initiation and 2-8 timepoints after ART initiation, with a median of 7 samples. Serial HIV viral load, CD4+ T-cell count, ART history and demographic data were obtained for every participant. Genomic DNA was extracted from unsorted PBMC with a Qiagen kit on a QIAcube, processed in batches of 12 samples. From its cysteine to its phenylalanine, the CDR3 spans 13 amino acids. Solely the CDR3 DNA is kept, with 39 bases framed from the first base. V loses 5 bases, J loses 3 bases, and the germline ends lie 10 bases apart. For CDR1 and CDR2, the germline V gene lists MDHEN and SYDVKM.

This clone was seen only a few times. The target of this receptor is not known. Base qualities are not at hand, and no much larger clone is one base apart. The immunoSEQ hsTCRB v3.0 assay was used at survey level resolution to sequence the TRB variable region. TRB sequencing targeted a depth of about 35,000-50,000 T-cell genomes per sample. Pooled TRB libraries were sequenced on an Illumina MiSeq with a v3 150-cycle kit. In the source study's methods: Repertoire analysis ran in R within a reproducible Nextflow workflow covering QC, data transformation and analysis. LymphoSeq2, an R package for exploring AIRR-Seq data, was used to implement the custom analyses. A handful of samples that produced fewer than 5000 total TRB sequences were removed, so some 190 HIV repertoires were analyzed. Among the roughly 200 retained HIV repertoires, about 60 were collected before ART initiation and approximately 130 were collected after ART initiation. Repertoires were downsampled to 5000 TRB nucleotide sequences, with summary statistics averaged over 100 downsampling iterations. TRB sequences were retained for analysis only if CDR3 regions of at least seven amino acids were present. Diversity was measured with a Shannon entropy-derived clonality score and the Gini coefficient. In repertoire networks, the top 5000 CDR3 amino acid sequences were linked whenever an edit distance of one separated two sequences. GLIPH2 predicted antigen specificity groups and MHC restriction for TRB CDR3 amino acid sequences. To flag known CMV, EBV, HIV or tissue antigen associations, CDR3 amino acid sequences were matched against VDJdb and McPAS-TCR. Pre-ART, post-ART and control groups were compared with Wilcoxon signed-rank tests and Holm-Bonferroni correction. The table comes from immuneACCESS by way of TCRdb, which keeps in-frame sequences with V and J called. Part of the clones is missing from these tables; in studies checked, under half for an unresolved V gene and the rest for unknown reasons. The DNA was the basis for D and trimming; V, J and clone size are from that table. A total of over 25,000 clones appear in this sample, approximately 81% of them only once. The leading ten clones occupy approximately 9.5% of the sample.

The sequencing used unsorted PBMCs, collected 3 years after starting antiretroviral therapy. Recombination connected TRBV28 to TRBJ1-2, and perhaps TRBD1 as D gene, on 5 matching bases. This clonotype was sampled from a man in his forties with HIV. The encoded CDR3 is CASSTGTDYGYTF. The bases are TGTGCCAGCAGTACTGGGACGGACTATGGCTACACCTTC.